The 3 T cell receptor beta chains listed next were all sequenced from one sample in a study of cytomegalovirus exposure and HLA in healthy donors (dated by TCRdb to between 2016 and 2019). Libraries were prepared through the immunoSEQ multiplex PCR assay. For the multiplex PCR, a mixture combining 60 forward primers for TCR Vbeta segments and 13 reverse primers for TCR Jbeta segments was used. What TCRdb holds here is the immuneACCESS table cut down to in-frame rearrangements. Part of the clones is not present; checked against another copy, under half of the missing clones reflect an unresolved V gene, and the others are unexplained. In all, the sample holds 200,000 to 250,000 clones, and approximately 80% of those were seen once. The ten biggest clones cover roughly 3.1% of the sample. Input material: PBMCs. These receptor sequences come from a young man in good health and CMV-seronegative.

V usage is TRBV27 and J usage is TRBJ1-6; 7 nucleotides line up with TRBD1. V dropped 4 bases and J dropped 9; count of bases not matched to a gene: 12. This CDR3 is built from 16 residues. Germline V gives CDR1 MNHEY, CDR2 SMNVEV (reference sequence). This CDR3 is CASSYRAGGTFSPLHF. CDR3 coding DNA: TGTGCCAGCAGTTACCGGGCAGGGGGGACTTTTTCACCCCTCCACTTT.

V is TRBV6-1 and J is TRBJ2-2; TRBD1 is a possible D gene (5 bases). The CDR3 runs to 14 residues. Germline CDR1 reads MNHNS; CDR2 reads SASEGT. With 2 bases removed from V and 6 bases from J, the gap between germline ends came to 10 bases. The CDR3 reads CASSEIGAAGELFF. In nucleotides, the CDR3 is TGTGCCAGCAGTGAAATAGGGGCGGCCGGGGAGCTGTTTTTT.

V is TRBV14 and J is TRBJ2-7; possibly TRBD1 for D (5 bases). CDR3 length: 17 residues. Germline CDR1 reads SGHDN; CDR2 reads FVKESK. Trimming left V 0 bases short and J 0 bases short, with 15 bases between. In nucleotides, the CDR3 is TGTGCCAGCAGCCAAGATGGGAACAGGATTAGCTCCTACGAGCAGTACTTC. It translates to CASSQDGNRISSYEQYF.